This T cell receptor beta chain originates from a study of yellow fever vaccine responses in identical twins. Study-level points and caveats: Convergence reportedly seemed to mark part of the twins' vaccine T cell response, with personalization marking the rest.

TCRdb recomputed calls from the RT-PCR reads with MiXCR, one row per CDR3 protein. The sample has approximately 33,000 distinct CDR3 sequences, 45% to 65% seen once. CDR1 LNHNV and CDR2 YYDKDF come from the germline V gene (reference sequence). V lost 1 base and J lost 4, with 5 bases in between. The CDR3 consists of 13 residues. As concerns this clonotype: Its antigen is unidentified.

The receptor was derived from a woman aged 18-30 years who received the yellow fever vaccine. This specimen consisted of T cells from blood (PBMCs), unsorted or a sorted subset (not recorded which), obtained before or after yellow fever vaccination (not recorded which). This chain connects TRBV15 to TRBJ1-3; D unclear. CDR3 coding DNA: TGTGCCACCAGCAGAGCCCTAGGAAACACCATATATTTT. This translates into CATSRALGNTIYF.